This T cell receptor (beta chain) comes out of a study of cytomegalovirus exposure and HLA in healthy donors. Findings of the study overall: In a later analysis, the majority of CMV-associated beta chains seemingly showed HLA restriction. Per a prior analysis, the majority of TCR beta V segments were productive roughly 87% or roughly 30% of the time.

Remarks on this clone: Antigen specificity is unknown.

The PCR ran on 60 Vbeta and 13 Jbeta primers. Per the original methods: An analysis performed later counted 81 million or so unique TCR beta chains (roughly 11 million of them shared). Clones were read by immunoSEQ multiplex PCR, and TCRdb kept only the in-frame ones, dropping some. V, J and clone size derive from that table, while D and trimming were established from the DNA sequence. Of about 140,000 clones listed, 70% to 80% are singletons. The sequence was obtained from a female donor in good health and CMV-seronegative. The specimen sequenced was PBMCs.

CDR3 sequence reads: CASSRTGTGELFF. CDR3 nucleotides: TGTGCCAGCAGTCGGACAGGCACCGGGGAGCTGTTTTTT. This chain connects TRBV2 to TRBJ2-2; 7 bases fit TRBD1. V lost 5 bases to trimming and J lost 4 bases; unmatched junction nucleotides: 1. The length of the CDR3 is 13 residues. The germline V gene has CDR1 SNHLY and CDR2 FYNNEI.